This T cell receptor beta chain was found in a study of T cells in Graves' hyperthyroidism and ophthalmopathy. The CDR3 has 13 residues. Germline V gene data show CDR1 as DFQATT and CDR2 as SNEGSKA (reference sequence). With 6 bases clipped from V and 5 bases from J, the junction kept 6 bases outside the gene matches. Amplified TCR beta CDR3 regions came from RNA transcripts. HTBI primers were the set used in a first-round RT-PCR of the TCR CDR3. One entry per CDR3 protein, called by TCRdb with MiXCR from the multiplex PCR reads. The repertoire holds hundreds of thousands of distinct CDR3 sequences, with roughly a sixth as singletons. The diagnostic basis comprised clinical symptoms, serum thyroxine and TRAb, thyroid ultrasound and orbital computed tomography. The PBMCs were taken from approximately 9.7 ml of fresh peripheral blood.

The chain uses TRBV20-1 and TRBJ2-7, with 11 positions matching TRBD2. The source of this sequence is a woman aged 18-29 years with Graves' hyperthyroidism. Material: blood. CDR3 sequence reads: CSAELAGVDEQYF. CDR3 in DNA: TGCAGTGCAGAACTAGCGGGAGTTGACGAGCAGTACTTC.